The 5 T cell receptor beta chains presented below share a single source sample, sequenced in a study of regulatory T cells in long-lasting Graves disease. Building of the TCR beta libraries involved iRepertoire HTBI primers and Arm-PCR of CDR3 regions. TCRdb fed the multiplex PCR reads into MiXCR, producing one record per CDR3 protein. Here the sample spans around 420,000 distinct CDR3 sequences, less than 20% being singletons. Specified time point: newly diagnosed GD, antithyroid drugs for less than 3 months. The TCR library was prepared using RNA isolated from PBMCs. Sequencing was performed on peripheral blood mononuclear cells (PBMCs), taken at new diagnosis, from a patient treated with antithyroid drugs. These receptors were obtained from a female donor with Graves disease.

The chain uses TRBV19 and TRBJ2-1; D perhaps matches TRBD2 (6 bases). V was shortened by 8 bases and J by 5 bases, with 13 bases between the two germline ends. CDR1 is LNHDA, CDR2 SQIVND, per germline (reference sequence). The CDR3 runs to 13 residues. The CDR3 coding sequence is TGTGCCAGTGCACCTCGGGGGAACAATGAGCAGTTCTTC. Amino acids: CASAPRGNNEQFF.

As concerns this clonotype: One base away lies a much larger clone, so this may be a sequencing read error. The chain links TRBV5-4 to TRBJ2-5; no definite D call. Germline V gene lookup returns CDR1 SGHNT and CDR2 YYREEE (reference sequence). Trimming took off 1 base at V and 3 bases at J, with 16 bases between the two ends. The CDR3 extends over 16 amino acids. CDR3 residues: CASSLMGYCPKETQYF. Here the CDR3 DNA reads TGTGCCAGCAGCTTGATGGGTTACTGCCCGAAAGAGACCCAGTACTTC.

This clonotype was counted at least ten times. The CDR3 nucleotides read TGTGCCAGCAGCACGGGACTCCTGATCGGAGAGCAGTACTTC. This codes for CASSTGLLIGEQYF. This chain uses TRBV11-1 with TRBJ2-7; TRBD2 is a possible D gene (6 bases). Germline lookup yields CDR1 SGHAT and CDR2 FQDESV (reference sequence). V lost 5 bases and J 7 bases, leaving 18 bases between the germline ends. CDR3 length: 14 amino acids.

The J gene is TRBJ2-1, the V gene TRBV30; 13 positions match TRBD2. J gave up 11 bases and V 3 bases, and 22 bases lay outside the gene matches. The CDR3 sequence is 19 residues long. Germline V CDR1 and CDR2: GTSNPN, SVGIG (reference sequence). The CDR3 nucleotides read TGTGCCTGGAGCGCCCATACGGGACTAGCGGGACCCAACCGCCGTCAGCAGTTCTTC. Amino acids: CAWSAHTGLAGPNRRQQFF.

The rearrangement uses TRBV11-3 and TRBJ2-1; the D gene could be TRBD1 or TRBD2 (5 bases each). The germline V gene has CDR1 SGHNT and CDR2 YENEEA. This CDR3 has 15 residues. V was pared by 5 bases and J by 12 bases, with 23 bases between. CDR3 in amino acids: CASSPRQMGVRGQFF. The DNA for the CDR3 is TGTGCCAGCAGCCCTCGACAAATGGGGGTGCGCGGGCAGTTCTTC.